The 14 T cell receptor beta chains below all came from one sample that was sequenced in a study of blood T cell repertoires in COVID-19. Clones were sequenced by immunoSEQ multiplex PCR, and TCRdb holds only the in-frame ones, with some missing. The table records 250,000 to 350,000 clones, under 85% of them present only once. Sequencing was carried out using peripheral blood. The receptors here all came from a human donor with COVID-19, enrolled during active disease. The donor label of this sample is uncertain.

This chain links TRBV10-3 with TRBJ1-3; possible D gene TRBD1, 6 bases. V was cut by 2 bases and J by 0 bases, with 8 bases left in between. The length of the CDR3 is 15 residues. Germline CDR1 ENHRY, CDR2 SYGVKD. The CDR3 loop reads CAISEGGDSGNTIYF. The CDR3 nucleotides are TGTGCCATCAGTGAGGGGGGCGACTCTGGAAACACCATATATTTT.

The V and J genes are TRBV9 and TRBJ1-2; D is possibly TRBD1 (6 bases). Germline V lookup: CDR1 SGDLS, CDR2 YYNGEE. The V end was cut by 4 bases, the J end by 0 bases, with 13 bases between. This CDR3 spans 15 amino acids. The CDR3 region is CASSLGGGSNYGYTF. The CDR3, as DNA: TGTGCCAGCAGCCTAGGGGGGGGTTCTAACTATGGCTACACCTTC.

This clone was picked up one time. The junction does not match germline at one end; this may be a read error. V gene TRBV7-9 combines with J gene TRBJ1-5; 10 bases are shared with TRBD1. The CDR3 sequence is 15 residues long. Germline assignment: CDR1 SEHNR and CDR2 FQNEAQ (reference sequence). CDR3 in DNA: TGTGCCAGCAGATTAGGGACAGGGGACTATCAGCCCCAGCATTTT. Amino acids: CASRLGTGDYQPQHF.

This clone came up a few times. The chain uses TRBV24-1 and TRBJ2-5; 7 bases align to TRBD1. Per germline, CDR1 KGHDR and CDR2 SFDVKD. V lost 5 bases, J lost 2 bases, and 13 bases stayed unmatched. The CDR3 length is 17 residues. The CDR3 sequence is CATSGPPGQEIQETQYF. CDR3 in DNA: TGTGCCACCAGTGGTCCACCCGGACAGGAGATACAAGAGACCCAGTACTTC.

The V gene is TRBV6-5, the J gene TRBJ1-3, with no clear D. Germline V gene sequence: CDR1 MNHEY, CDR2 SVGAGI. The CDR3 has 14 residues. V was shortened by 7 bases and J by 0 bases, with 10 bases between the two germline ends. In DNA, the CDR3 is TGTGCCAGCACCCGGACTCTCTCTGGAAACACCATATATTTT. Amino acid sequence: CASTRTLSGNTIYF.

The CDR3 DNA reads as TGCAGTGCTAGTTCTAGCGGGGTGCCTGGAGATACGCAGTATTTT. Protein: CSASSSGVPGDTQYF. J is TRBJ2-3 and V is TRBV20-1; TRBD2 matches 9 bases. Germline CDR1 reads DFQATT; CDR2 reads SNEGSKA (reference sequence). The trim removed 3 bases at V and 5 bases at J, leaving 9 bases unmatched. The CDR3 covers 15 residues.

The chain carries TRBV28 and TRBJ1-4, with 8 bases identical to TRBD1. Germline CDR1 reads MDHEN; CDR2 reads SYDVKM. V trimming: 7 bases; J trimming: 4 bases; junction bases outside the gene matches: 5. The CDR3 totals 14 residues. This chain's CDR3 is CASTTDRGNEKLFF. DNA for the CDR3: TGTGCCAGCACCACCGACAGGGGTAATGAAAAACTGTTTTTT.

The CDR3 is CASSRGQISYNEQFF. CDR3 bases: TGTGCCAGCAGCAGGGGACAGATCTCCTACAATGAGCAGTTCTTC. The chain employs TRBV25-1 and TRBJ2-1; 7 nucleotides agree with TRBD1. V lost 6 bases to trimming and J lost 0 bases; unmatched junction nucleotides: 5. CDR1 is MGHDK and CDR2 is SYGVNS in the germline V gene. This CDR3 comprises 15 residues.

V usage is TRBV28 and J usage is TRBJ1-4; 7 nucleotides agree with TRBD1. Trimming took 4 bases from V and 8 from J; bases not matched to a gene: 10. The CDR3 loop spans 15 amino acids. Germline-derived CDR1 and CDR2 are MDHEN and SYDVKM. The chain's CDR3 is CASSSGTARREKLFF. CDR3 DNA sequence: TGTGCCAGCAGTTCCGGGACAGCCCGCCGGGAAAAACTGTTTTTT.

The chain joins TRBV6-5 to TRBJ2-7; 11 positions match TRBD2. CDR3 length equals 15 residues. Per the germline V gene, CDR1 is MNHEY and CDR2 is SVGAGI. With V trimmed by 2 bases and J by 2 bases, 2 bases remained unmatched. The CDR3 region has the DNA TGTGCCAGCAGTTACCTTAGCGGGAGGGCCTACGAGCAGTACTTC. Translating it yields CASSYLSGRAYEQYF.

This chain connects TRBV30 to TRBJ1-5; TRBD1 might be the D (6 bases). The CDR3 sequence is 19 residues long. Looked up from germline, CDR1 is GTSNPN and CDR2 is SVGIG (reference sequence). V dropped 2 bases and J dropped 7 bases, with 30 bases sitting between them. The CDR3 nucleotides read TGTGCCTGGAGTACCCGGGACATCTGGGGTCCTTCGGCCTCACAGCCCCAGCATTTT. This codes for CAWSTRDIWGPSASQPQHF. Supplemented by reference TRBV30 and TRBJ1-5, the full variable domain reads SQTIHQWPATLVQPVGSPLSLECTVEGTSNPNLYWYRQAAGRGLQLLFYSVGIGQISSEVPQNLSASRPQDRQFILSSKKLLLSDSGFYLCAWSTRDIWGPSASQPQHFGDGTRLSIL.

This sequence joins TRBV7-8 and TRBJ2-7; TRBD1 matches at 7 bases. The CDR3 length is 18 residues. CDR1 is SGHVS, CDR2 FQNEAQ, per germline. Trimming cost V 1 base and J 0 bases; bases outside gene matches: 12. The CDR3 spells CASSLEGGRVGLSYEQYF. CDR3 DNA: TGTGCCAGCAGCTTAGAAGGGGGCCGGGTAGGTCTCTCCTACGAGCAGTACTTC.

The chain has TRBV10-1 and TRBJ2-1; 11 positions match TRBD2. Germline CDR1 and CDR2: WNHNN and SYGVQD (reference sequence). This CDR3 spans 19 amino acids. V was clipped by 4 bases and J by 0 bases; unmatched bases: 11. CDR3 region: CASSGGYGTSGSSYNEQFF. The CDR3, as DNA: TGCGCCAGCAGTGGGGGATACGGGACTAGCGGCAGCTCCTACAATGAGCAGTTCTTC.

V usage is TRBV6-5 and J usage is TRBJ1-5; TRBD1 agrees at 9 bases. Germline lookup yields CDR1 MNHEY and CDR2 SVGAGI. Germline trimming cut 5 bases from V and 5 bases from J; bases unmatched to any gene: 4. The CDR3 sequence is 14 residues long. CDR3 region: CASSTQGADQPQHF. The CDR3 DNA sequence: TGTGCCAGCAGTACACAGGGGGCCGATCAGCCCCAGCATTTT.